The 2 T cell receptor beta chains given below trace back to one sample, sequenced in a study of radiotherapy plus CTLA-4 blockade in lung cancer. Profiled with immunoSEQ multiplex PCR; TCRdb holds only in-frame clones, not every one. The sample yields 80,000 to 95,000 clones, over 80% seen once. The material sequenced was peripheral blood, taken from a patient treated with radiotherapy plus ipilimumab. These receptors came from a human donor with non-small cell lung cancer who had stable disease on radiotherapy plus ipilimumab.

V and J are TRBV18 and TRBJ1-1; D is perhaps TRBD1 (5 bases). The V gene's germline CDR1 is KGHSH and CDR2 LQKENI. The CDR3 has 17 amino acids. The ends were cut back, 3 bases at V and 1 base at J, with 18 bases in the middle. In DNA, the CDR3 is TGTGCCAGCTCACCGACAGCGTCCCGAGGTCCGAACACTGAAGCTTTCTTT. Its translation is CASSPTASRGPNTEAFF.

The chain recombines TRBV6-4 with TRBJ2-3; D uncertain. This CDR3 has 11 residues. CDR1 and CDR2 from the germline V gene are MRHNA and SNTAGT. Trimming left V 1 base short and J 7 bases short, with 3 bases between. The CDR3 sequence: CASSDYYTQYF. CDR3 coding DNA: TGTGCCAGCAGTGACTACTATACGCAGTATTTT.